This TCR beta chain is from a study of neurological immune-mediated disorders. The V and J ends lost 5 bases and 2 bases, in that order; junction bases with no gene match: 11. Germline V gives CDR1 DFQATT, CDR2 SNEGSKA (reference sequence). This CDR3 is built from 16 residues. Every sequencing run produced over 180 million TCR-beta sequences, and the sequences from any one run covered 15-18 subjects. TCRdb re-called the 5' RACE reads through MiXCR, storing one row per CDR3 protein. The table records approximately 15,000 distinct CDR3 sequences, about 20% of them present only once. This chain uses TRBV20-1 with TRBJ2-7; 11 bases align to TRBD1. The sequencing sample was made of PBMCs. The sequence came from a man aged 45-60 years in good health. CDR3 region: CSAGGQGARRTYEQYF. The CDR3 DNA follows: TGCAGTGCTGGAGGACAGGGGGCGCGAAGGACCTACGAGCAGTACTTC.